Sequencing of this T cell receptor beta chain was carried out in a study of T cell changes during pregnancy in multiple sclerosis. This clone was detected many times. The assay was immunoSEQ multiplex PCR, and TCRdb's table has in-frame clones only and misses some. Among around 95,000 clones listed, about nine tenths were seen once. The V end lost 4 bases, the J end lost 8 bases, and 9 bases lay between the germline ends. The CDR3 is 13 residues long. Germline CDR1 KGHSH, CDR2 LQKENI. The gene calls are TRBV18 and TRBJ1-6; the D gene is possibly TRBD1 (5 bases). The origin of this receptor is a female donor with multiple sclerosis, enrolled in a pregnancy study. The sample in question was peripheral blood, obtained after pregnancy. Written as DNA, the CDR3 is TGTGCCAGCTCACTCGCGGGGGATTCACCCCTCCACTTT. The encoded protein is CASSLAGDSPLHF.